A selection of T cell receptor beta chains follows, all from one sample in a study of T cell responses to AZD1222 COVID-19 vaccine. Sequencing used immunoSEQ multiplex PCR; TCRdb keeps in-frame clones, though not all of them. The sample includes about 150,000 clones, about 87% of them seen just once. Sequenced here: peripheral blood, sampled on day 0 of AZD1222 vaccination. These receptors were collected from an adult in good health. Each CDR3 is given with its conserved first and last residue. A D gene is named only where the DNA matches it firmly. Clone size appears in some rows only: once, few, many, or a class for an expanded clone.

CDR3nt	CDR3aa	j_gene	d_gene	abundance	v_gene
TGTGCCAGCATCGGCAGGGTGAGCTCTGGAAACACCATATATTTT	CASIGRVSSGNTIYF	TRBJ1-3	-	-	TRBV7-2
TGTGCCAGCAGCGCGCCAGGACAGCTGAACACTGAAGCTTTCTTT	CASSAPGQLNTEAFF	TRBJ1-1	-	once	TRBV13
TGTGCCAGCAGTGGCCCCCTAGGTACGCAGTATTTT	CASSGPLGTQYF	TRBJ2-3	-	-	TRBV25-1
TGTGCCAGTAGTATAGGCCAGTCAAAAGAGACCCAGTACTTC	CASSIGQSKETQYF	TRBJ2-5	-	-	TRBV19
TGCGCCAGCAGCTTGGGAGGGTCGGAAGGCTACACCTTC	CASSLGGSEGYTF	TRBJ1-2	-	-	TRBV5-1
TGTGCCAGCAGCCGGACTAGCGGCACAGATACGCAGTATTTT	CASSRTSGTDTQYF	TRBJ2-3	TRBD2	-	TRBV3-1/TRBV3-2
TGTGCCAGCAGCGAAGGGGTGCTTGACAATCAGCCCCAGCATTTT	CASSEGVLDNQPQHF	TRBJ1-5	-	-	TRBV6-1
TGTGCCACCAGTGATACAGGGGGCCAAGAGACCCAGTACTTC	CATSDTGGQETQYF	TRBJ2-5	TRBD1	-	TRBV24-1
TGTGCCAGCAGACGTACAGGGCAACTCTATGGCTACACCTTC	CASRRTGQLYGYTF	TRBJ1-2	-	-	TRBV5-4
TGTGCCAGCAGCCCCGAGGTTTCGTCAGTATCCGAGCAGTACTTC	CASSPEVSSVSEQYF	TRBJ2-7	-	-	TRBV5-4
TGTGCCAGCAGCCCGGGACAGTTTAGCAATCAGCCCCAGCATTTT	CASSPGQFSNQPQHF	TRBJ1-5	TRBD1	-	TRBV3-1/TRBV3-2
TGTGCCAGTAGTATAGCGGGGCCCTACGAGCAGTACTTC	CASSIAGPYEQYF	TRBJ2-7	-	-	TRBV19
TGTGCCACCAGCAGAGATCGGGGTATATGGTACGAGCAGTACTTC	CATSRDRGIWYEQYF	TRBJ2-7	-	-	TRBV15
TGTGCCAGCAGTGAACTTGAGAACACTGAAGCTTTCTTT	CASSELENTEAFF	TRBJ1-1	-	once	TRBV2
TGTGCCAGTAGTTGGCAGGGTACAGGGCAGCCCCAGCATTTT	CASSWQGTGQPQHF	TRBJ1-5	-	-	TRBV19
TGTGCCAGCAGCCCGCAGGGGGCGGCAACTAATGAAAAACTGTTTTTT	CASSPQGAATNEKLFF	TRBJ1-4	TRBD1	-	TRBV7-8
TGTGCCAGTACCGCCAATTTGCGGACTGAAGCTTTCTTT	CASTANLRTEAFF	TRBJ1-1	-	-	TRBV19
TGTGCCAGCAGCCCACCGGGACAGGGGGCTGAAGCTTTCTTT	CASSPPGQGAEAFF	TRBJ1-1	TRBD1	-	TRBV14
TGTGCCAGCAGCCGCCCGCCGGCTAATGAAAAACTGTTTTTT	CASSRPPANEKLFF	TRBJ1-4	-	-	TRBV14
TGTGCCAGCAGCCCACAGGGGGCTAATCTGAACTATGGCTACACCTTC	CASSPQGANLNYGYTF	TRBJ1-2	TRBD1	-	TRBV28
TGTGCCAGCAGTTCTGGGGCAAGATTTTCACCCCTCCACTTT	CASSSGARFSPLHF	TRBJ1-6	-	-	TRBV27
TGTGCCAGCTCAAGCGGACAGGCCTCTGGAAACACCATATATTTT	CASSSGQASGNTIYF	TRBJ1-3	TRBD1	-	TRBV18
TGTGCCAGCTCCCCGGGGACACCAAATTCACCCCTCCACTTT	CASSPGTPNSPLHF	TRBJ1-6	-	-	TRBV27
TGTGCCAGCAGCTTGACAGGGACTTTCGGCTACACCTTC	CASSLTGTFGYTF	TRBJ1-2	-	-	TRBV5-4
TGTGCCAGCAGCAATTATGGCTACACCTTC	CASSNYGYTF	TRBJ1-2	-	-	TRBV7-9
TGTGCCAGCAGCGACTCTAAGGGGGCAACTGAAGCTTTCTTT	CASSDSKGATEAFF	TRBJ1-1	TRBD1	-	TRBV5-4
TGCAGCGTGCGTAAGACAGTCTTGAACACTGAAGCTTTCTTT	CSVRKTVLNTEAFF	TRBJ1-1	-	-	TRBV29-1
TGTGCCAGCAGCCAGGGGGACAGGGATGGCGGGGAGCTGTTTTTT	CASSQGDRDGGELFF	TRBJ2-2	TRBD1	-	TRBV4-2
TGTGCCAGCACCCCGCGAGGGGAGGGGGGCACTGAAGCTTTCTTT	CASTPRGEGGTEAFF	TRBJ1-1	-	-	TRBV2
TGTGCCAGCTCCCCGGCCCAGGGCTCTGGAAACACCATATATTTT	CASSPAQGSGNTIYF	TRBJ1-3	-	-	TRBV18
TGTGCCAGCAGTGAAGGCGGCAATCAGCCCCAGCATTTT	CASSEGGNQPQHF	TRBJ1-5	-	-	TRBV2
TGTGCCAGTACCACCGCGGGGGGCAACACTGAAGCTTTCTTT	CASTTAGGNTEAFF	TRBJ1-1	-	-	TRBV19
TGTGCCAGCAGCTTAGCGGGGGTGAACACTGAAGCTTTCTTT	CASSLAGVNTEAFF	TRBJ1-1	-	-	TRBV7-8
TGTGCCAGCAGCCAAACGTATAGCAATCAGCCCCAGCATTTT	CASSQTYSNQPQHF	TRBJ1-5	-	-	TRBV3-1/TRBV3-2
TGTGCCAGCAGTTCCGCGGGGGGGGCCGGTGAGCAGTACTTC	CASSSAGGAGEQYF	TRBJ2-7	TRBD2	-	TRBV28
TGCGCCAGCAGCTTCCGGGACAGGGATAATTCACCCCTCCACTTT	CASSFRDRDNSPLHF	TRBJ1-6	TRBD1	-	TRBV5-1
TGTGCCAGTAGGGGACAGGGCGTGGATCAGCCCCAGCATTTT	CASRGQGVDQPQHF	TRBJ1-5	TRBD1	-	TRBV19
TGTGCCAGCAGCGTAGACGAGAACACTGAAGCTTTCTTT	CASSVDENTEAFF	TRBJ1-1	-	-	TRBV9
TGTGCCAGCAGCCCCCAGGGGCCACCCCTCCACTTT	CASSPQGPPLHF	TRBJ1-6	-	-	TRBV9
TGTGCCAGCAGCTTAGAAGGGACTAGTGTCGAGCAGTACTTC	CASSLEGTSVEQYF	TRBJ2-7	TRBD2	-	TRBV7-2
TGTGCCAGCAGCTCGGGCGGGACATTTTCCTACGAGCAGTACTTC	CASSSGGTFSYEQYF	TRBJ2-7	-	-	TRBV7-2
TGTGCCAGCAGTTACTCGGGACAGGGGGCCTACGAGCAGTACTTC	CASSYSGQGAYEQYF	TRBJ2-7	TRBD1	-	TRBV6-5
TGTGCCAGCAGCTCGACCCAGGGGGCCGGGGAGCTGTTTTTT	CASSSTQGAGELFF	TRBJ2-2	TRBD1	-	TRBV7-9
TGTGCCAGCTCCCGAACAGGATTAGAAAGGGAGACCCAGTACTTC	CASSRTGLERETQYF	TRBJ2-5	-	-	TRBV6-5
TGTGCCAGCATTTATTTCAGCTGGGCGAACACTGAAGCTTTCTTT	CASIYFSWANTEAFF	TRBJ1-1	-	-	TRBV28
TGTGCCAGCAGTGACACCGGGCTAGCGGGGGGATTCAATGAGCAGTTCTTC	CASSDTGLAGGFNEQFF	TRBJ2-1	TRBD2	once	TRBV9
TGCGCCAGCAGCTTTGAGGACGGTAGCATCGACGAGCAGTACTTC	CASSFEDGSIDEQYF	TRBJ2-7	-	-	TRBV5-1
TGCGCCAGCAGCCAAGATGGTCCCCTCGGGGTAGGTGGCTACACCTTC	CASSQDGPLGVGGYTF	TRBJ1-2	-	-	TRBV4-3
TGTGCCAGCAGCTTAGGGACAGGACGCGAAAAACTGTTTTTT	CASSLGTGREKLFF	TRBJ1-4	TRBD1	-	TRBV7-9